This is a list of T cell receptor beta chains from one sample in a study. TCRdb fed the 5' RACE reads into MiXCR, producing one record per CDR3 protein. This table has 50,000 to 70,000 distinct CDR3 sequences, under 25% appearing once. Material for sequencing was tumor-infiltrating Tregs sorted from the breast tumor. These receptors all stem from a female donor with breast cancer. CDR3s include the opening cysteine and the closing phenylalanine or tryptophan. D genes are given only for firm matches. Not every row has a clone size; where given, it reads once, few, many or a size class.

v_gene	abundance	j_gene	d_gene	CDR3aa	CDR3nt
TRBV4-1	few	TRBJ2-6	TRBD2	CASSRGRASSGANVLTF	TGCGCCAGCAGCCGAGGGAGGGCGAGCTCTGGGGCCAACGTCCTGACTTTC
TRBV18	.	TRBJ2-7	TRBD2	CASSPPGTSVYEQYF	TGTGCCAGCTCACCACCTGGGACTAGCGTCTACGAGCAGTACTTC
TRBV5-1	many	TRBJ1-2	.	CASSPRQAFNYGYTF	TGCGCCAGCAGCCCCAGACAGGCGTTTAACTATGGCTACACCTTC
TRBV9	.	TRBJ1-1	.	CASSGNGGKGTEAFF	TGTGCCAGCAGCGGAAACGGGGGAAAAGGCACTGAAGCTTTCTTT
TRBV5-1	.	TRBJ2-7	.	CASRSSGATYEQYF	TGCGCCAGCCGATCATCCGGGGCAACCTACGAGCAGTACTTC
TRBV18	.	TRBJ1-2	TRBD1	CASSPWDSIKANYGYTF	TGTGCCAGCTCACCGTGGGACAGCATAAAAGCTAACTATGGCTACACCTTC
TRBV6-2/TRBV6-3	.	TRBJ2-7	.	CASRWDITSYEQYF	TGTGCCAGCAGGTGGGACATAACATCATACGAGCAGTACTTC
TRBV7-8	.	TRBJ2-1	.	CASSLERGEQFF	TGTGCCAGCAGCTTAGAGCGAGGCGAGCAGTTCTTC
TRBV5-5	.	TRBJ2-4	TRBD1	CASSSTWTGGNIQYF	TGTGCCAGCAGCTCAACCTGGACAGGGGGCAACATTCAGTACTTC
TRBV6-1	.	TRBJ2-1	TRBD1	CASSERTGVSLQFF	TGTGCCAGCAGTGAAAGGACAGGGGTATCTCTGCAGTTCTTC
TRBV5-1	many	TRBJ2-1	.	CASSQESWNEQFF	TGCGCCAGCAGCCAGGAGAGTTGGAATGAGCAGTTCTTC
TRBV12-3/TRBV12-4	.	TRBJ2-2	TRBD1	CASSSLRTGGAGELIF	TGTGCCAGCAGTTCCCTACGGACAGGGGGCGCCGGGGAGCTGATTTTT
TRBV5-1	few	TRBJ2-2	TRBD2	CASRPSGMNTGELFF	TGCGCCAGCAGGCCTAGCGGGATGAACACCGGGGAGCTGTTTTTT
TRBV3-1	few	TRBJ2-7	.	CATAGKGTYEQYF	TGTGCCACCGCGGGAAAAGGAACCTACGAGCAGTACTTC
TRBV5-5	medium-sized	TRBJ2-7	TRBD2	CASSLVGRGYEQYF	TGTGCCAGCAGCTTGGTCGGGAGGGGATACGAGCAGTACTTC
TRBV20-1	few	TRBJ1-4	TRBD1	CSASRGTGAEKLFF	TGCAGTGCTAGCCGCGGGACAGGAGCGGAAAAACTGTTTTTT
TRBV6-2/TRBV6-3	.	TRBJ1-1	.	CASIGPPLNTEAFF	TGTGCCAGCATAGGGCCACCGCTGAACACTGAAGCTTTCTTT
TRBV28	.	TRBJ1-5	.	CAARDSNQPQHF	TGTGCCGCCAGAGATAGCAATCAGCCCCAGCATTTT
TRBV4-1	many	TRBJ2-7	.	CASSQGTLRTYEQYF	TGCGCCAGCAGCCAAGGGACTCTCCGTACCTACGAGCAGTACTTC
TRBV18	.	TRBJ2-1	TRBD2	CASSPPSLAGLEQFF	TGTGCCAGCTCACCCCCGTCCCTAGCGGGACTCGAGCAGTTCTTC
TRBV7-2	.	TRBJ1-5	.	CASSSQDYQPQHF	TGTGCCAGCAGCTCCCAGGATTATCAGCCCCAGCATTTT
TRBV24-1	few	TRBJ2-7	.	CATSDYGRWDNYEQYF	TGTGCCACCAGTGATTATGGGCGCTGGGATAACTACGAGCAGTACTTC
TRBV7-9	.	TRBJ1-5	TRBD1	CASSSGQADQPQHF	TGTGCCAGCAGCTCCGGACAGGCAGATCAGCCCCAGCATTTT
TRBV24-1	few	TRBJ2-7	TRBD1	CATSDPGQGSYEQYF	TGTGCCACCAGTGATCCGGGACAGGGGTCCTACGAGCAGTACTTC
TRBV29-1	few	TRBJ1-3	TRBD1	CSVATGGGNTIYF	TGCAGCGTCGCTACAGGGGGCGGAAACACCATATATTTT
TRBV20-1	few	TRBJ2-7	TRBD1	CSAGTAGVYEQYF	TGCAGTGCTGGGACAGCCGGGGTTTACGAGCAGTACTTC
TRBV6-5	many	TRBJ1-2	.	CASSWEGSGGYTF	TGTGCCAGCAGTTGGGAAGGGTCGGGTGGCTACACCTTC
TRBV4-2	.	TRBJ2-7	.	CASSQPLEGSEQYF	TGTGCCAGCAGCCAACCCTTGGAGGGAAGCGAGCAGTACTTC
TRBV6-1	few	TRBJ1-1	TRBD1	CASSELDRSNTEAFF	TGTGCCAGCAGTGAATTGGACAGGTCGAACACTGAAGCTTTCTTT
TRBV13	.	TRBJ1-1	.	CASSSNRVTNTEAFF	TGTGCCAGCAGCTCGAACAGGGTCACGAACACTGAAGCTTTCTTT
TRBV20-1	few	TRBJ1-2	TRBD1	CSARDGTGRGYTF	TGCAGTGCTAGAGATGGGACAGGGAGGGGCTACACCTTC
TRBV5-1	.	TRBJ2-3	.	CASSPTPQGGTDTQYF	TGCGCCAGCAGTCCCACCCCCCAAGGCGGCACAGATACGCAGTATTTT
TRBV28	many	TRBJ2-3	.	CASSPFTDTQYF	TGTGCCAGCAGTCCCTTCACAGATACGCAGTATTTT
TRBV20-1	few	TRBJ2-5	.	CSARDYGGTGETQYF	TGCAGTGCTAGAGATTATGGGGGGACGGGAGAGACCCAGTACTTC
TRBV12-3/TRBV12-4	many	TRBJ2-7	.	CASSSGQYEQYF	TGTGCCAGCAGTTCCGGGCAATACGAGCAGTACTTC
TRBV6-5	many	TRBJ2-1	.	CASTRGNNEQFF	TGTGCCAGCACCCGAGGGAACAATGAGCAGTTCTTC
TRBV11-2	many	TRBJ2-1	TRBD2	CASSPPLRTRIYNEQFF	TGTGCCAGCAGCCCTCCCCTGAGGACTAGGATCTACAATGAGCAGTTCTTC
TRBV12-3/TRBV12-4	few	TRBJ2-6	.	CASSLARGSGANVLTF	TGTGCCAGCAGTTTAGCCAGGGGTTCTGGGGCCAACGTCCTGACTTTC
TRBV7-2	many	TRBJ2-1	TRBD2	CASSLAGGRGRNEQFF	TGTGCCAGCAGCTTAGCGGGAGGGCGGGGCCGCAATGAGCAGTTCTTC
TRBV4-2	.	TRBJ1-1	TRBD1	CASSQDAYGTGGTEAFF	TGTGCCAGCAGCCAAGACGCCTATGGGACAGGGGGCACTGAAGCTTTCTTT
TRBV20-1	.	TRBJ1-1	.	CSARDRTRGAEAFF	TGCAGTGCTAGAGATAGGACAAGGGGGGCTGAAGCTTTCTTT
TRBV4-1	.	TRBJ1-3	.	CASSQERLDSGNTIYF	TGCGCCAGCAGCCAAGAGCGTCTCGACTCTGGAAACACCATATATTTT
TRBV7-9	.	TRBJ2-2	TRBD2	CASSLGKTSGRNTGELFF	TGTGCCAGCAGCTTAGGAAAGACTAGCGGGAGGAACACCGGGGAGCTGTTTTTT